This T cell receptor (beta chain) was sequenced during a study of blood T cells in healthy people across ages. The second PCR ran roughly 7 to 11 cycles with a sample-barcoded 5' primer and J-beta primers. Every sample gave at least 3 million paired-end reads containing CDR3. From the 5' RACE reads, TCRdb called clonotypes with MiXCR, one entry per CDR3 protein. The table includes 1.6 million or so distinct CDR3 sequences, about 35% detected once. The V and J ends lost 0 bases and 0 bases, in that order; junction bases with no gene match: 4. Per germline, CDR1 SGDLS and CDR2 YYNGEE. This CDR3 region has 19 residues. Study outcomes and limitations: Unsorted PBMC material precluded a definitive naive versus antigen-experienced comparison.

Isolation recovered at least 7 million PBMCs from every sample. About this clonotype itself: Its target is unknown.

Input material: blood. V and J are TRBV9 and TRBJ2-1; 15 bases match TRBD2. The clonotype was recovered from a woman aged 30 to 39 in good health. For the CDR3, the DNA is TGTGCCAGCAGCGTAGAAGGGACTAGCGGGAGGCTCTCCTACAATGAGCAGTTCTTC. Residues: CASSVEGTSGRLSYNEQFF.